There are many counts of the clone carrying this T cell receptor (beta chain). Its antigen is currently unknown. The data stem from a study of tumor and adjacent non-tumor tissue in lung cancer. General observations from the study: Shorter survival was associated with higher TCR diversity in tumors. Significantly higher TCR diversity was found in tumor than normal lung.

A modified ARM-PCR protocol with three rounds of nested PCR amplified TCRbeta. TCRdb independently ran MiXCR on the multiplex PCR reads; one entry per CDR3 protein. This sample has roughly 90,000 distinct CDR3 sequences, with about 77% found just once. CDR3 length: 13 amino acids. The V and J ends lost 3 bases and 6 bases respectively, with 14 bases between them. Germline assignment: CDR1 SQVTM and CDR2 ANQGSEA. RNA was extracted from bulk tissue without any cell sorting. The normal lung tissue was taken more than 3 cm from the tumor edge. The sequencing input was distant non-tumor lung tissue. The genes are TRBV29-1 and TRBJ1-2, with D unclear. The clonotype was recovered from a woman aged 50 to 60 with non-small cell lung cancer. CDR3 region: CSVDDLFWDGYTF. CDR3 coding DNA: TGCAGCGTTGACGATCTGTTTTGGGATGGCTACACCTTC.